This T cell receptor beta chain is from a study of T cell responses to AZD1222 COVID-19 vaccine. Study-wide points: Vaccine-associated CD4 TCRs spanned spike, dominant at 160-218 and 743-854. Nearly half of spike-specific TCRs reportedly target variant regions that are unmutated in the B.1.351 and B.1.1.7 variants. Two AZD1222 administrations were followed by greater Spike-specific TCR breadth and depth.

This table comes from immunoSEQ multiplex PCR, and its TCRdb copy is limited to in-frame clones, with some not included. The sample consists of over 120,000 clones, about 90% of them appearing once. As to this clone: What it binds is not known.

Per germline, CDR1 MNHEY and CDR2 SVGEGT. With V trimmed by 2 bases and J by 3 bases, 9 bases remained unmatched. This CDR3 is 18 amino acids long. Sample: peripheral blood, taken on day 0 of AZD1222 vaccination. The TCR was taken from an adult in good health. V usage is TRBV6-2 or TRBV6-3 and J usage is TRBJ1-5, with TRBD1 matching 11 bases. DNA for the CDR3: TGTGCCAGCAGTTACCTACGTGGGACAGGGGGACCCAATCAGCCCCAGCATTTT. Amino acid sequence: CASSYLRGTGGPNQPQHF.